Following are 15 T cell receptor beta chains from one sample sequenced in a study of technical replicates of blood from several donors. Measured with immunoSEQ multiplex PCR; TCRdb has only the in-frame clones, and not every one. The sample has fewer than 70,000 clones, around 84% seen once; the top ten hold less than 6.5%. Sample: PBMCs. These receptor sequences come from a human donor in good health. Some clones in this sample may be carry-over from other donors' samples.

The CDR3 DNA sequence: TGTGCCAGCAGTAGCGGACAGGGTCGACAGCCCCAGCATTTT. It encodes CASSSGQGRQPQHF. This chain uses TRBV6-5 with TRBJ1-5; 8 positions agree with TRBD1. This CDR3 comprises 14 residues. The V and J ends lost 5 bases and 7 bases, in that order; junction bases with no gene match: 7. Germline V gives CDR1 MNHEY, CDR2 SVGAGI.

The chain links TRBV4-2 to TRBJ2-1; 10 positions match TRBD2. Trimming cost V 4 bases and J 4 bases; bases outside gene matches: 10. CDR1 is LGHNA and CDR2 is YNFKEQ in the germline V gene. This CDR3 is 17 amino acids long. CDR3 DNA: TGTGCCAGCAGCCCCTTTGCCGGGACTAGCGAATACAATGAGCAGTTCTTC. Translation gives CASSPFAGTSEYNEQFF.

J is TRBJ2-1 and V is TRBV29-1; 7 bases fit TRBD2. This CDR3 region has 15 residues. Germline V CDR1 and CDR2: SQVTM, ANQGSEA. J gave up 0 bases and V 5 bases, and 7 bases lay outside the gene matches. In DNA form, the CDR3 reads TGCAGCGTTCGAGCGGGCGGGGGCTCCTACAATGAGCAGTTCTTC. Residues: CSVRAGGGSYNEQFF.

The V call is TRBV27, the J call TRBJ2-5; TRBD1 aligns across 7 bases. Germline CDR1 MNHEY, CDR2 SMNVEV (reference sequence). The CDR3 has 16 residues. With V trimmed by 1 base and J by 3 bases, 8 bases remained unmatched. The CDR3 is CASSLFWAGGKETQYF. CDR3 sequence (DNA): TGTGCCAGCAGTTTATTTTGGGCAGGGGGAAAAGAGACCCAGTACTTC.

This chain connects TRBV11-2 to TRBJ2-7, with a possible D match to TRBD1 (5 bases). In germline, CDR1 is SGHAT, CDR2 FQNNGV. This CDR3 contains 16 residues. V was cut by 1 base and J by 0 bases, with 13 bases left in between. The CDR3 sequence: CASSLASGSFSYEQYF. CDR3 bases: TGTGCCAGCAGCTTAGCCTCAGGGTCCTTCTCCTACGAGCAGTACTTC. The complete variable domain, with remaining parts taken from reference TRBV11-2 and TRBJ2-7, reads EAGVAQSPRYKIIEKRQSVAFWCNPISGHATLYWYQQILGQGPKLLIQFQNNGVVDDSQLPKDRFSAERLKGVDSTLKIQPAKLEDSAVYLCASSLASGSFSYEQYFGPGTRLTVT.

This chain links TRBV6-5 with TRBJ1-2; 7 bases agree with TRBD1. The CDR3 is 14 residues long. Germline CDR1 and CDR2: MNHEY and SVGAGI. Unmatched junction bases numbered 4, after V lost 5 bases and J lost 1 base. Here the CDR3 reads CASSKTGINYGYTF. In DNA, the CDR3 is TGTGCCAGCAGTAAGACAGGGATTAACTATGGCTACACCTTC.

This clone was counted between two and nine times. The CDR3 reads CAWNPGERYEQYF. CDR3 bases: TGTGCCTGGAATCCGGGGGAGAGATACGAGCAGTACTTC. The J gene is TRBJ2-7, the V gene TRBV30; the D gene is possibly TRBD2 (6 bases). Germline CDR1 and CDR2: GTSNPN and SVGIG (reference sequence). The length of the CDR3 is 13 residues. The V end lost 4 bases, the J end lost 4 bases, and 14 bases lay between the germline ends.

J is TRBJ2-2 and V is TRBV7-6; 8 bases match TRBD1. In germline, CDR1 is SGHVS, CDR2 FNYEAQ. The V gene end was trimmed by 1 base and the J gene end by 6 bases; junction bases not matched to a gene: 1. The CDR3 extends over 14 amino acids. The CDR3 bases are TGTGCCAGCAGCTTAGGGACAGGGCCCGGGGAGCTGTTTTTT. Protein sequence: CASSLGTGPGELFF.

This rearrangement joins TRBV7-8 to TRBJ2-3; 8 nucleotides match TRBD2. CDR3 size: 11 residues. V trimming: 4 bases; J trimming: 13 bases; junction bases outside the gene matches: 4. Per germline, CDR1 SGHVS and CDR2 FQNEAQ. The CDR3 DNA sequence: TGTGCCAGCAGCTCTGGACTAGCCAAGTATTTT. Its translation is CASSSGLAKYF.

The rearrangement uses TRBV30 and TRBJ2-4; 10 bases match TRBD2. The trim removed 0 bases at V and 5 bases at J, leaving 16 bases unmatched. CDR3 length: 19 residues. Germline V gene sequence: CDR1 GTSNPN, CDR2 SVGIG (reference sequence). CDR3 bases: TGTGCCTGGAGTGTACTAGGACTAGCGGCACACTGGAGCGAAAACATTCAGTACTTC. This translates into CAWSVLGLAAHWSENIQYF.

The CDR3 spells CASSSGDASGNTGELFF. The CDR3 DNA reads TGTGCCAGCAGCTCAGGTGACGCTAGCGGGAACACCGGGGAGCTGTTTTTT. J is TRBJ2-2 and V is TRBV7-6; TRBD2 agrees at 7 bases. The CDR3 loop spans 17 amino acids. The V segment lost 4 bases and the J segment 1 base; nucleotides outside the gene matches: 9. Germline V gives CDR1 SGHVS, CDR2 FNYEAQ.

This clone was seen a few times. The rearrangement uses TRBV9 and TRBJ1-1, with D tentatively TRBD1 (6 bases). V was clipped by 3 bases and J by 1 base, with 16 bases between them. Germline assignment: CDR1 SGDLS and CDR2 YYNGEE. The CDR3 contains 16 residues. In DNA form, the CDR3 reads TGTGCCAGCAGCGCTGGGGACACCCAGGAGAACACTGAAGCTTTCTTT. It translates to CASSAGDTQENTEAFF.

The chain has TRBV6-6 and TRBJ2-7; 9 positions agree with TRBD1. This CDR3 spans 16 amino acids. Germline-derived CDR1 and CDR2 are MNHNY and SVGAGI (reference sequence). V lost 6 bases, J lost 3 bases, and 12 bases stayed unmatched. CDR3 region: CASSPGMGDRVYEQYF. The CDR3 nucleotides are TGTGCCAGCAGCCCGGGCATGGGGGACAGGGTCTACGAGCAGTACTTC.

This clone has more than one count but fewer than ten. This chain joins TRBV6-5 and TRBJ1-2; no definite D call. The V gene lost 4 bases and the J gene lost 8 bases, with 11 bases spanning the gap. Germline CDR1 is MNHEY and CDR2 is SVGAGI. The CDR3 loop spans 12 amino acids. CDR3 coding DNA: TGTGCCAGCAGTTCCCAGGCAAGAGGCTACACCTTC. Protein: CASSSQARGYTF.

The chain has TRBV7-8 and TRBJ2-3; TRBD2 is a possible D gene (6 bases). Trimming took off 2 bases at V and 0 bases at J, with 9 bases between the two ends. The CDR3 extends over 15 amino acids. Germline V gives CDR1 SGHVS, CDR2 FQNEAQ. CDR3 in DNA: TGTGCCAGCAGCTTAAGGAGGGGTAGCACAGATACGCAGTATTTT. It encodes CASSLRRGSTDTQYF.